This is a list of T cell receptor beta chains from one sample in a study of blood T cells in healthy people across ages. TCRdb analysed the 5' RACE reads with MiXCR anew, one entry per CDR3 protein. Among about 650,000 distinct CDR3 sequences listed, approximately 31% were seen once. Sequences were obtained from blood. Receptors originate from a woman aged 80 or over in good health. The CDR3 runs from the conserved cysteine through the conserved F or W. D genes are given only for firm matches. The size of a clone is reported for some rows only, either as once, few or many, or as a class for expanded clones.

CDR3aa,CDR3nt,d_gene,j_gene,abundance,v_gene
CSASRSINEQFF,TGCAGTGCTAGTAGGAGCATCAATGAGCAGTTCTTC,NA,TRBJ2-1,many,TRBV20-1
CASSISPASQETQYF,TGTGCCAGTAGTATCTCTCCCGCGAGCCAAGAGACCCAGTACTTC,NA,TRBJ2-5,NA,TRBV27
CASSLRGAGASGETQYF,TGTGCCAGCAGTTTAAGAGGGGCGGGGGCGTCGGGGGAGACCCAGTACTTC,NA,TRBJ2-5,NA,TRBV27
CATSPRGRYTGELFF,TGTGCCACCTCCCCGCGGGGGAGGTACACCGGGGAGCTGTTTTTT,TRBD2,TRBJ2-2,NA,TRBV6-6
CSAPGQAGNTIYF,TGCAGTGCCCCGGGGCAGGCTGGAAACACCATATATTTT,NA,TRBJ1-3,NA,TRBV20-1
CASSLSQGGSYNSPLHF,TGTGCCAGCAGCTTGTCCCAGGGGGGGTCCTATAATTCACCCCTCCACTTT,TRBD1,TRBJ1-6,NA,TRBV5-4
CASATKEFDNGEQYF,TGTGCCAGCGCGACAAAGGAATTTGATAACGGCGAGCAGTACTTC,NA,TRBJ2-7,many,TRBV9
CASSLQSGARETQYF,TGTGCCAGCAGCCTCCAAAGCGGGGCCCGGGAGACCCAGTACTTC,TRBD2,TRBJ2-5,many,TRBV7-2
CASSLGQGLSTDVQYF,TGTGCCAGCAGTTTAGGTCAGGGGCTGAGCACAGATGTGCAGTATTTT,NA,TRBJ2-3,few,TRBV12-3/TRBV12-4
CSALGTSGPNEQFF,TGCAGTGCTTTAGGGACTAGCGGGCCTAATGAGCAGTTCTTC,TRBD2,TRBJ2-1,NA,TRBV20-1
CASSPKVGTGAKNTEAFF,TGTGCCAGCAGCCCCAAGGTCGGGACAGGGGCGAAGAACACTGAAGCTTTCTTT,TRBD1,TRBJ1-1,NA,TRBV7-9
CSVGSALGENIQYF,TGCAGCGTTGGATCGGCCCTTGGAGAAAACATTCAGTACTTC,NA,TRBJ2-4,NA,TRBV29-1
CASSPGGDGLRAKNIQYF,TGTGCCAGTAGTCCTGGAGGGGACGGACTTAGGGCCAAAAACATTCAGTACTTC,NA,TRBJ2-4,few,TRBV19
CASRPLAGVSADMQYF,TGTGCCAGCCGACCACTAGCGGGGGTCAGCGCAGATATGCAGTATTTT,TRBD2,TRBJ2-3,NA,TRBV12-3/TRBV12-4
CASSLKLGEQYF,TGTGCCAGCAGCCTAAAATTGGGCGAGCAGTACTTC,NA,TRBJ2-7,many,TRBV28
CAGRPTTGPNTEAFF,TGTGCCGGCAGACCAACGACAGGGCCGAACACTGAAGCTTTCTTT,TRBD1,TRBJ1-1,NA,TRBV12-3/TRBV12-4
CASSFPSGHLSKGLLDEKLFF,TGTGCCAGCAGTTTCCCCTCGGGACACCTATCTAAGGGGCTTTTGGATGAAAAACTGTTTTTT,NA,TRBJ1-4,many,TRBV28
CASSLAPAGGVQETQYF,TGTGCCAGCAGCTTAGCGCCAGCGGGGGGGGTCCAAGAGACCCAGTACTTC,TRBD2,TRBJ2-5,many,TRBV7-2
CASSLEGGAVWDQYF,TGTGCCAGCAGCTTAGAGGGGGGCGCGGTTTGGGACCAGTACTTC,NA,TRBJ2-5,many,TRBV11-2
CASSLRGGDSMNTEAFF,TGTGCCAGCAGCTTAAGGGGGGGGGACAGCATGAACACTGAAGCTTTCTTT,TRBD1,TRBJ1-1,many,TRBV7-3
CASSQANEKLFF,TGTGCCAGCAGCCAGGCTAATGAAAAACTGTTTTTT,NA,TRBJ1-4,NA,TRBV5-8
CASSTGQGNTEAFF,TGTGCCAGTAGTACCGGACAGGGGAACACTGAAGCTTTCTTT,TRBD1,TRBJ1-1,NA,TRBV19
CASAPASYNEQFF,TGTGCCAGCGCCCCGGCTTCCTACAATGAGCAGTTCTTC,NA,TRBJ2-1,many,TRBV6-6
CAISESSGYHTDTQYF,TGTGCCATCAGTGAGTCATCCGGGTATCACACAGATACGCAGTATTTT,NA,TRBJ2-3,NA,TRBV10-3
CASSSSRLTTYEQYF,TGTGCCAGCAGCTCCTCTCGTCTCACCACCTACGAGCAGTACTTC,NA,TRBJ2-7,NA,TRBV7-8
CSARGDQWSNTGELFF,TGCAGTGCTAGAGGGGACCAGTGGTCGAACACCGGGGAGCTGTTTTTT,NA,TRBJ2-2,NA,TRBV20-1
CASSQVNRRAYNEQFF,TGTGCCAGCAGCCAAGTTAATAGGAGGGCCTACAATGAGCAGTTCTTC,NA,TRBJ2-1,many,TRBV4-2
CASSQIESGTSDYEQYF,TGCGCCAGCAGCCAGATTGAGTCCGGGACTAGCGACTACGAGCAGTACTTC,TRBD2,TRBJ2-7,NA,TRBV4-1
CASSEKRGTGKDGYTF,TGTGCCAGCAGTGAGAAAAGGGGGACAGGGAAGGATGGCTACACCTTC,TRBD1,TRBJ1-2,NA,TRBV6-1